Below are 31 T cell receptor beta chains sequenced from a single sample in a study of blood T cell repertoires in COVID-19. Clones were read by immunoSEQ multiplex PCR, and TCRdb kept only the in-frame ones, dropping some. Of 100,000 or so clones in the sample, 75% to 90% are singletons; the top ten hold more than 5%. Sequenced input: peripheral blood. These receptors all come from a woman aged 45-60 years with COVID-19, enrolled during active disease.

This chain's CDR3 is CASRTGAGTGELFF. CDR3 bases: TGTGCCAGCAGAACAGGGGCCGGCACCGGGGAGCTGTTTTTT. J is TRBJ2-2 and V is TRBV9; the match to TRBD1 covers 7 bases. Germline assignment: CDR1 SGDLS and CDR2 YYNGEE. V lost 5 bases, J lost 4 bases, and 5 bases stayed unmatched. The CDR3 totals 14 residues.

This chain joins TRBV19 and TRBJ1-2; TRBD1 agrees at 11 bases. This CDR3 is built from 15 residues. J lost 3 bases, V lost 5 bases, and 5 bases had no gene match. Germline V gene sequence: CDR1 LNHDA, CDR2 SQIVND (reference sequence). In nucleotides, the CDR3 is TGTGCCAGTAGTCCCTGGGACAGGGGGGACTATGGCTACACCTTC. Protein sequence: CASSPWDRGDYGYTF. The full variable domain, in which reference TRBV19 and TRBJ1-2 provide the parts outside the CDR3, is DGGITQSPKYLFRKEGQNVTLSCEQNLNHDAMYWYRQDPGQGLRLIYYSQIVNDFQKGDIAEGYSVSREKKESFPLTVTSAQKNPTAFYLCASSPWDRGDYGYTFGSGTRLTVV.

The chain combines TRBV29-1 with TRBJ1-1, with D tentatively TRBD1 (6 bases). The CDR3 loop spans 13 amino acids. CDR1 is SQVTM, CDR2 ANQGSEA, per germline. V lost 4 bases and J 4 bases, leaving 13 bases between the germline ends. The CDR3 DNA follows: TGCAGCGTTGCGAGGACAGATATCACTGAAGCTTTCTTT. Translation: CSVARTDITEAFF.

The chain combines TRBV19 with TRBJ2-3, with 9 bases fitting TRBD2. J gave up 2 bases and V 1 base, and 4 bases lay outside the gene matches. The CDR3 contains 16 residues. CDR1 and CDR2 from the germline V gene are LNHDA and SQIVND (reference sequence). The CDR3 DNA sequence: TGTGCCAGTAGTATAGTTGGCGGGGGGGCCACAGATACGCAGTATTTT. This encodes CASSIVGGGATDTQYF.

This chain uses TRBV11-2 with TRBJ2-1, with 13 nucleotides matching TRBD2. The CDR3 sequence is 19 residues long. The J segment lost 8 bases and the V segment lost 2 bases, leaving 15 bases of the junction unmatched. CDR1 is SGHAT and CDR2 is FQNNGV in the germline V gene. CDR3 nucleotides: TGTGCCAGCAGCTTATCCCCCGGGACTAGCGGGGCGTCTGGGGATGAGCAGTTCTTC. It is translated as CASSLSPGTSGASGDEQFF.

This clone was found a few times. The chain joins TRBV4-1 to TRBJ1-2; 7 bases are shared with TRBD1. The CDR3 runs 15 residues. V dropped 1 base and J dropped 8; count of bases not matched to a gene: 10. Germline V lookup: CDR1 MGHRA, CDR2 YSYEKL. The CDR3 here is CASSQGSTGVGGYTF. CDR3 DNA sequence: TGCGCCAGCAGCCAAGGGAGCACAGGGGTCGGAGGCTACACCTTC.

This clone was seen a single time. CDR3 residues: CASSQRTGQETQYF. The CDR3 DNA follows: TGTGCCAGCAGCCAACGGACAGGGCAAGAGACCCAGTACTTC. The chain links TRBV4-2 to TRBJ2-5; 8 nucleotides align to TRBD1. Per the germline V gene, CDR1 is LGHNA and CDR2 is YNFKEQ. This CDR3 has 14 residues. V dropped 2 bases and J dropped 2; count of bases not matched to a gene: 1.

This rearrangement joins TRBV5-1 to TRBJ2-2, with D hard to call. Per the germline V gene, CDR1 is SGHRS and CDR2 is YFSETQ. V lost 2 bases, J lost 1 base, and 3 bases lay in between. The CDR3 has 13 residues. CDR3 amino acids: CASSLLNTGELFF. Written as DNA, the CDR3 is TGCGCCAGCAGCTTACTGAACACCGGGGAGCTGTTTTTT.

This chain links TRBV14 with TRBJ2-2; 7 bases are a match to TRBD1. The CDR3 spans 16 residues. Germline V lookup: CDR1 SGHDN, CDR2 FVKESK. V trimming: 4 bases; J trimming: 5 bases; junction bases outside the gene matches: 10. CDR3 coding DNA: TGTGCCAGCAGCCGGGTTAGGGACAGCCGAACCGGGGAGCTGTTTTTT. Its protein product is CASSRVRDSRTGELFF.

V is TRBV12-5 and J is TRBJ2-2, with 9 nucleotides matching TRBD2. Germline assignment: CDR1 LGHNT and CDR2 FRNRAP. Unmatched junction bases numbered 12, after V lost 4 bases and J lost 6 bases. The CDR3 consists of 17 residues. CDR3 DNA: TGTGCTAGTGGTTCCCCTTTCGGGACTAGCAATTCCGGGGAGCTGTTTTTT. Protein product: CASGSPFGTSNSGELFF.

The genes are TRBV7-9 and TRBJ1-2; D gene uncertain. Germline loops: CDR1 SEHNR, CDR2 FQNEAQ (reference sequence). The CDR3 consists of 15 residues. V lost 6 bases and J lost 8, with 22 bases in between. CDR3 sequence reads: CASSPGEARHVGYTF. The CDR3 region has the DNA TGTGCCAGCAGTCCCGGGGAGGCACGTCACGTAGGCTACACCTTC. Filled out from reference TRBV7-9 and TRBJ1-2, the complete variable domain reads DTGVSQNPRHKITKRGQNVTFRCDPISEHNRLYWYRQTLGQGPEFLTYFQNEAQLEKSRLLSDRFSAERPKGSFSTLEIQRTEQGDSAMYLCASSPGEARHVGYTFGSGTRLTVV.

V usage is TRBV5-6 and J usage is TRBJ2-2; possibly TRBD1 for D (5 bases). Germline V gives CDR1 SGHDT, CDR2 YYEEEE. The CDR3 has 15 amino acids. V lost 5 bases and J 8 bases, leaving 19 bases between the germline ends. The DNA of the CDR3 is TGTGCCAGCAGATGGGGCAGGGCGCCATTGGGGGAGCTGTTTTTT. It is translated as CASRWGRAPLGELFF.

The chain has TRBV5-1 and TRBJ2-3; 13 bases map to TRBD2. CDR1 and CDR2 (germline): SGHRS, YFSETQ. The CDR3 sequence is 17 residues long. The V gene end was trimmed by 5 bases and the J gene end by 0 bases; junction bases not matched to a gene: 6. The CDR3 sequence is CASRGLAGVGSTDTQYF. The CDR3 DNA reads TGCGCCAGCAGAGGACTAGCGGGGGTCGGGAGCACAGATACGCAGTATTTT.

This clone was seen more than once but under ten times. The gene calls are TRBV30 and TRBJ1-3; D gene ambiguous. This CDR3 contains 13 residues. CDR1 and CDR2 from the germline V gene are GTSNPN and SVGIG (reference sequence). Trimming stripped 5 bases from V and 4 bases from J, with 12 bases between. The CDR3: CAWRSGPGNTIYF. For the CDR3, the DNA is TGTGCCTGGCGCAGCGGCCCGGGAAACACCATATATTTT.

The chain carries TRBV29-1 and TRBJ1-2; 10 bases map to TRBD1. V was clipped by 7 bases and J by 8 bases; unmatched bases: 10. CDR3 size: 13 residues. The germline gives CDR1 SQVTM, CDR2 ANQGSEA. This chain's CDR3 is CSAVEGQGNGYTF. DNA for the CDR3: TGCAGCGCCGTCGAGGGACAGGGGAACGGCTACACCTTC.

The J gene is TRBJ2-3, the V gene TRBV20-1; 7 bases align to TRBD2. With V trimmed by 3 bases and J by 6 bases, 21 bases remained unmatched. This CDR3 has 18 residues. Germline CDR1 is DFQATT and CDR2 is SNEGSKA (reference sequence). CDR3: CSASIWAGRGGLRDTQYF. The DNA for the CDR3 is TGCAGTGCTAGTATCTGGGCAGGAAGGGGAGGGCTTCGGGATACGCAGTATTTT.

This rearrangement joins TRBV24-1 to TRBJ1-6; D unclear. Germline V gene sequence: CDR1 KGHDR, CDR2 SFDVKD. This CDR3 contains 14 residues. V was trimmed by 9 bases and J by 5 bases, leaving 13 bases between them. The CDR3 bases are TGTGCCACCGAAAACAAAGGAGATAATTCACCCCTCCACTTT. It codes for CATENKGDNSPLHF.

The chain recombines TRBV28 with TRBJ1-3; the match to TRBD1 covers 9 bases. Germline values: CDR1 MDHEN, CDR2 SYDVKM. This CDR3 spans 14 amino acids. V shed 2 bases and J 12 bases; nucleotides not matched to a gene: 8. In DNA, the CDR3 is TGTGCCAGCAGTTTAGGGCCTCGGGACAGGGTCATATATTTT. Translating it yields CASSLGPRDRVIYF.

J is TRBJ2-7 and V is TRBV2, with 11 nucleotides matching TRBD2. V trimming: 6 bases; J trimming: 1 base; junction bases outside the gene matches: 2. The germline gives CDR1 SNHLY, CDR2 FYNNEI. This CDR3 region has 14 residues. The CDR3 bases are TGTGCCAGCAGGGGGACTAGCGGTTCCTACGAGCAGTACTTC. Protein sequence: CASRGTSGSYEQYF.

The chain links TRBV11-2 to TRBJ2-5; D is uncertain. V dropped 3 bases and J dropped 7 bases, with 15 bases sitting between them. Germline V lookup: CDR1 SGHAT, CDR2 FQNNGV. This CDR3 spans 14 amino acids. Here the CDR3 reads CASSLSKELLTQYF. CDR3 nucleotide sequence: TGTGCCAGCAGCTTGAGCAAGGAGCTCCTGACCCAGTACTTC.

CDR3: CASSPGGGAYTF. The DNA for the CDR3 is TGTGCCAGCAGCCCCGGGGGAGGTGCCTACACCTTC. The gene calls are TRBV27 and TRBJ1-2; a possible D gene is TRBD1 (5 bases). The germline gives CDR1 MNHEY, CDR2 SMNVEV (reference sequence). The CDR3 covers 12 residues. Trimming pared 6 bases from V and 10 bases from J, leaving 15 bases between.

V usage is TRBV5-6 and J usage is TRBJ1-6; the match to TRBD1 covers 9 bases. Germline V gives CDR1 SGHDT, CDR2 YYEEEE. This CDR3 is 16 amino acids long. The V and J ends lost 5 bases and 8 bases, in that order; junction bases with no gene match: 11. CDR3 bases: TGTGCCAGCAGTACTCCGGGACAGGGATTTTATTCACCCCTCCACTTT. Encoded protein: CASSTPGQGFYSPLHF.

The chain combines TRBV6-5 with TRBJ1-6; D not certain. The CDR3 loop spans 13 amino acids. With 7 bases removed from V and 9 bases from J, the gap between germline ends came to 13 bases. Germline CDR1 reads MNHEY; CDR2 reads SVGAGI. CDR3 loop: CASKEGVSSPLHF. CDR3 DNA: TGTGCCAGCAAGGAGGGAGTCAGTTCACCCCTCCACTTT.

This clone has only one observation. V and J are TRBV11-2 and TRBJ2-5, with TRBD2 as a possible D gene (6 bases). The CDR3 loop spans 14 amino acids. V shed 5 bases and J shed 1 base, with 11 bases lying between them. Germline V gene data show CDR1 as SGHAT and CDR2 as FQNNGV. CDR3 nucleotide sequence: TGTGCCAGCAGCCACATAGCGGCCCAAGAGACCCAGTACTTC. Translating gives CASSHIAAQETQYF.

This rearrangement joins TRBV28 to TRBJ1-4, with D unclear. The CDR3 length is 14 residues. V dropped 0 bases and J dropped 4 bases, with 6 bases sitting between them. Per germline, CDR1 MDHEN and CDR2 SYDVKM. DNA of the CDR3: TGTGCCAGCAGTTTATGGGGAGATAATGAAAAACTGTTTTTT. Amino acid sequence: CASSLWGDNEKLFF.

The J gene is TRBJ1-5, the V gene TRBV6-6; maybe TRBD1 (6 bases). V was trimmed by 10 bases and J by 5 bases, leaving 12 bases between them. The CDR3 has 12 residues. Germline values: CDR1 MNHNY, CDR2 SVGAGI (reference sequence). CDR3 DNA: TGTGCCACAAGGACAGCCGATCAGCCCCAGCATTTT. It is translated as CATRTADQPQHF.

V and J are TRBV2 and TRBJ1-5; weak D call: TRBD1 (5 bases). Trimming pared 2 bases from V and 3 bases from J, leaving 20 bases between. CDR3 length: 18 residues. Germline V gives CDR1 SNHLY, CDR2 FYNNEI. CDR3 loop: CASSEWEQRRGLNQPQHF. The CDR3 coding sequence is TGTGCCAGCAGTGAATGGGAACAGAGAAGGGGACTCAATCAGCCCCAGCATTTT.

The rearrangement uses TRBV30 and TRBJ1-5, with D tentatively TRBD1 (5 bases). CDR3 size: 14 residues. V was clipped by 1 base and J by 7 bases, with 14 bases between them. CDR1 and CDR2 (germline): GTSNPN, SVGIG (reference sequence). The CDR3 reads CAWSARGGAQPQHF. The DNA of the CDR3 is TGTGCCTGGAGTGCCCGGGGCGGGGCCCAGCCCCAGCATTTT.

This clone was observed a few times. This chain uses TRBV7-6 with TRBJ1-4, with unresolved D. The V and J ends lost 0 bases and 0 bases respectively, with 8 bases between them. The CDR3 loop spans 16 amino acids. In germline, CDR1 is SGHVS, CDR2 FNYEAQ. CDR3 in DNA: TGTGCCAGCAGCTTAGCTCCCACAGCAACTAATGAAAAACTGTTTTTT. This gives the protein CASSLAPTATNEKLFF.

The V gene is TRBV27, the J gene TRBJ1-5; tentatively, D is TRBD1 (6 bases). The CDR3 is 14 amino acids. CDR1 MNHEY and CDR2 SMNVEV come from the germline V gene (reference sequence). V lost 2 bases and J lost 6, with 11 bases in between. The CDR3 spells CASSLAGASQPQHF. The CDR3 nucleotides read TGTGCCAGCAGTTTAGCAGGGGCCAGTCAGCCCCAGCATTTT.

In nucleotides, the CDR3 is TGTGCCAGCAGTCTTGGGGGGAATGAAAAACTGTTTTTT. This gives the protein CASSLGGNEKLFF. This chain links TRBV12-3 or TRBV12-4 with TRBJ1-4, with D possibly being TRBD1 (5 bases). The CDR3 has 13 residues. V lost 5 bases, J lost 5 bases, and 9 bases lay in between.